Listed here are 27 T cell receptor beta chains from one sample, sequenced in a study of cytomegalovirus exposure and HLA in healthy donors. The PCR used 60 Vbeta and 13 Jbeta primers. TCRdb keeps only in-frame clones here, not all; method: immunoSEQ multiplex PCR. The sample yields about 140,000 clones, 88% seen once. The material sequenced was PBMCs. These receptor sequences come from a woman between 40 and 55 years old in good health and CMV-seronegative.

This clone was picked up one time. V is TRBV4-1 and J is TRBJ1-1; weak D call: TRBD1 (6 bases). The V gene's germline CDR1 is MGHRA and CDR2 YSYEKL. The V end was cut by 5 bases, the J end by 4 bases, with 11 bases between. This CDR3 contains 13 residues. CDR3 nucleotide sequence: TGCGCCAGCAGCTTCACAGGGAGCACTGAAGCTTTCTTT. It codes for CASSFTGSTEAFF.

The chain couples TRBV4-1 to TRBJ1-5; no clear D. Trimming shortened V by 0 bases and J by 4 bases, and 13 bases separated the two germline ends. Looked up from germline, CDR1 is MGHRA and CDR2 is YSYEKL. CDR3 length: 16 amino acids. CDR3 loop: CASSQDLGRTNQPQHF. The CDR3 DNA reads as TGCGCCAGCAGCCAAGATTTGGGGAGAACGAATCAGCCCCAGCATTTT.

This chain joins TRBV7-9 and TRBJ2-7; TRBD2 aligns across 10 bases. From germline, CDR1 is SEHNR and CDR2 FQNEAQ (reference sequence). V dropped 5 bases and J dropped 0; count of bases not matched to a gene: 4. There are 15 residues in the CDR3. In nucleotides, the CDR3 is TGTGCCAGCAGCGAAGGACTAGCGGCCTCCTACGAGCAGTACTTC. Protein product: CASSEGLAASYEQYF.

In this sample, this clone turned up once. The V call is TRBV11-2, the J call TRBJ2-2, with 10 nucleotides matching TRBD1. The germline V gene has CDR1 SGHAT and CDR2 FQNNGV. V shed 3 bases, J shed 0 bases, and the junction held 4 bases outside the gene matches. The CDR3 sequence is 17 residues long. The CDR3 here is CASSFGTGDPNTGELFF. CDR3 in DNA: TGTGCCAGCAGCTTCGGGACAGGGGACCCGAACACCGGGGAGCTGTTTTTT. The variable domain in full, completed from reference TRBV11-2 and TRBJ2-2, reads EAGVAQSPRYKIIEKRQSVAFWCNPISGHATLYWYQQILGQGPKLLIQFQNNGVVDDSQLPKDRFSAERLKGVDSTLKIQPAKLEDSAVYLCASSFGTGDPNTGELFFGEGSRLTVL.

V and J are TRBV5-6 and TRBJ2-5; D unclear. The CDR3 runs 13 residues. In germline, CDR1 is SGHDT, CDR2 YYEEEE. The V and J ends lost 0 bases and 2 bases respectively, with 5 bases between them. CDR3 in amino acids: CASSLVGQETQYF. The DNA of the CDR3 is TGTGCCAGCAGCTTGGTCGGGCAAGAGACCCAGTACTTC.

The gene calls are TRBV5-6 and TRBJ2-3, with D maybe TRBD2 (6 bases). Germline CDR1 SGHDT, CDR2 YYEEEE. V was clipped by 4 bases and J by 0 bases, with 9 bases between them. The CDR3 runs 14 residues. CDR3 coding DNA: TGTGCCAGCAGCCACGGAGGGAGCACAGATACGCAGTATTTT. Protein sequence: CASSHGGSTDTQYF. The complete variable domain, with remaining parts taken from reference TRBV5-6 and TRBJ2-3, reads DAGVTQSPTHLIKTRGQQVTLRCSPKSGHDTVSWYQQALGQGPQFIFQYYEEEERQRGNFPDRFSGHQFPNYSSELNVNALLLGDSALYLCASSHGGSTDTQYFGPGTRLTVL.

The chain recombines TRBV7-2 with TRBJ2-3, with a tentative D call TRBD1 (7 bases). Germline assignment: CDR1 SGHTA and CDR2 FQGNSA. The CDR3 has 15 amino acids. V lost 5 bases to trimming and J lost 4 bases, with 16 bases between them. The CDR3 spells CASSAQGGAADTQYF. CDR3 coding DNA: TGTGCCAGCAGCGCCCAGGGGGGCGCCGCAGATACGCAGTATTTT.

The sample holds one count of this clone. This sequence joins TRBV30 and TRBJ1-6; D unresolved. This CDR3 has 12 residues. The V end lost 0 bases, the J end lost 8 bases, and 5 bases lay between the germline ends. CDR1 and CDR2 (germline): GTSNPN, SVGIG (reference sequence). In DNA, the CDR3 is TGTGCCTGGAGTGTACTTGATTCACCCCTCCACTTT. This translates into CAWSVLDSPLHF.

In its sample, this clone was seen once. The rearrangement joins TRBV9 to TRBJ2-3, with 9 positions matching TRBD1. Germline CDR1 is SGDLS and CDR2 is YYNGEE. This CDR3 is built from 19 residues. The junction had 18 bases not matched to a gene; V was cut back by 4 bases and J by 3 bases. DNA for the CDR3: TGTGCCAGCAGCCTGGGAACCGGGACAGGGTCGGTGGCGACAGATACGCAGTATTTT. It yields the protein CASSLGTGTGSVATDTQYF.

This rearrangement joins TRBV19 to TRBJ2-1; 13 bases line up with TRBD2. The junction had 3 bases not matched to a gene; V was cut back by 4 bases and J by 9 bases. Germline V gives CDR1 LNHDA, CDR2 SQIVND (reference sequence). The CDR3 spans 14 residues. The CDR3 region has the DNA TGTGCCAGTAGTAGGACTAGCGGGAGTTTTGAGCAGTTCTTC. Encoded protein: CASSRTSGSFEQFF.

This sequence joins TRBV29-1 and TRBJ2-1; 7 positions agree with TRBD2. The CDR3 sequence is 14 residues long. V shed 4 bases and J 4 bases; nucleotides not matched to a gene: 7. Germline V gene lookup returns CDR1 SQVTM and CDR2 ANQGSEA. CDR3: CSVVRGLTYNEQFF. For the CDR3, the DNA is TGCAGCGTTGTGAGGGGACTAACGTACAATGAGCAGTTCTTC.

The V gene is TRBV10-3, the J gene TRBJ2-3; possible D gene TRBD2, 6 bases. The germline CDR1 and CDR2 sequences are ENHRY and SYGVKD. The V gene lost 3 bases and the J gene lost 4 bases, with 11 bases spanning the gap. CDR3 length equals 14 residues. CDR3 sequence: CAISDPSSADTQYF. The CDR3 nucleotides are TGTGCCATCAGTGACCCTTCTAGCGCAGATACGCAGTATTTT.

This clone has a single count. The genes are TRBV28 and TRBJ1-6; TRBD1 might be the D (5 bases). Germline CDR1 MDHEN, CDR2 SYDVKM. The CDR3 sequence is 15 residues long. The V end was cut by 6 bases, the J end by 9 bases, with 18 bases between. The CDR3 reads CASSYGTGSSSPLHF. CDR3 DNA: TGTGCCAGCAGCTACGGGACCGGGAGTAGTTCACCCCTCCACTTT.

This rearrangement joins TRBV6-1 to TRBJ1-1; a possible D gene is TRBD1 (5 bases). Between the trimmed V and J ends, which lost 6 bases and 1 base, there was a span of 6 bases. The CDR3 length is 12 residues. From germline, CDR1 is MNHNS and CDR2 SASEGT. The CDR3 spells CASRTGNTEAFF. CDR3 sequence (DNA): TGTGCCAGCAGAACAGGGAACACTGAAGCTTTCTTT.

CDR3 sequence reads: CASSFEVIYEQYF. As DNA, the CDR3 is TGTGCCAGCAGCTTTGAGGTTATCTACGAGCAGTACTTC. The chain employs TRBV11-2 and TRBJ2-7; D remains unclear. Germline CDR1 is SGHAT and CDR2 is FQNNGV. The CDR3 extends over 13 amino acids. V dropped 3 bases and J dropped 3 bases, with 9 bases sitting between them.

The V call is TRBV19, the J call TRBJ1-3; D unresolved. CDR1 and CDR2 from the germline V gene are LNHDA and SQIVND (reference sequence). Between the trimmed V and J ends, which lost 3 bases and 0 bases, there was a span of 12 bases. This CDR3 has 16 residues. The CDR3 sequence is CASSMVEKSSGNTIYF. The CDR3 DNA reads as TGTGCCAGTAGTATGGTGGAGAAGAGCTCTGGAAACACCATATATTTT.

J is TRBJ1-4 and V is TRBV7-9; D is uncertain. The germline V gene encodes CDR1 SEHNR and CDR2 FQNEAQ (reference sequence). The V end was cut by 5 bases, the J end by 4 bases, with 14 bases between. The CDR3 totals 15 residues. The CDR3 loop is CASSPGPGGNEKLFF. The CDR3 nucleotides read TGTGCCAGCAGCCCAGGACCAGGAGGTAATGAAAAACTGTTTTTT.

In its sample, this clone was seen once. Relative to the germline gene, one junction end is altered; a read error may explain this. This chain connects TRBV6-6 to TRBJ2-5; 7 bases align to TRBD2. CDR1 is MNHNY, CDR2 SVGAGI, per germline (reference sequence). This CDR3 has 12 residues. The CDR3 DNA sequence: TGTGCCAGCAGTTACTCGGGAGGGGCCGGCCACTTC. Translated, it gives CASSYSGGAGHF.

CDR3 sequence reads: CAILGGGGGELFF. The CDR3, as DNA: TGTGCCATCCTAGGTGGAGGAGGCGGGGAGCTGTTTTTT. This sequence joins TRBV10-3 and TRBJ2-2; a weak D match, TRBD2 (5 bases). V was trimmed by 8 bases and J by 7 bases, leaving 14 bases between them. The CDR3 sequence is 13 residues long. In germline, CDR1 is ENHRY, CDR2 SYGVKD.

The chain uses TRBV5-1 and TRBJ2-5, with no clear D. The CDR3 has 14 residues. V was trimmed by 0 bases and J by 5 bases, leaving 11 bases between them. Germline assignment: CDR1 SGHRS and CDR2 YFSETQ. Here the CDR3 DNA reads TGCGCCAGCAGCTTGGCCGACTCAGCGGAGACCCAGTACTTC. Translation: CASSLADSAETQYF.

CDR3 amino acids: CASSYGLQEYEQYF. The DNA of the CDR3 is TGTGCCAGCAGTTACGGGCTACAGGAGTACGAGCAGTACTTC. The V and J genes are TRBV6-5 and TRBJ2-7, with D possibly being TRBD1 (5 bases). This CDR3 has 14 amino acids. V gave up 2 bases and J gave up 4 bases, with 12 bases separating them. Germline-derived CDR1 and CDR2 are MNHEY and SVGAGI.

This clone was counted a single time. The chain is built from TRBV7-2 and TRBJ2-3; 7 bases line up with TRBD1. The CDR3 has 15 residues. Germline assignment: CDR1 SGHTA and CDR2 FQGNSA. The ends lost 3 bases at V and 4 bases at J; junction bases unmatched: 7. The CDR3 nucleotides read TGTGCCAGCAGCTTCCGGCGACAGGGAGCAGATACGCAGTATTTT. It translates to CASSFRRQGADTQYF.

The J gene is TRBJ1-1, the V gene TRBV7-9; D unclear. CDR3 length equals 13 residues. Germline loops: CDR1 SEHNR, CDR2 FQNEAQ (reference sequence). V was pared by 4 bases and J by 2 bases, with 8 bases between. CDR3 sequence (DNA): TGTGCCAGCAGCTGGGCAGGTAACACTGAAGCTTTCTTT. Protein: CASSWAGNTEAFF.

This chain connects TRBV28 to TRBJ1-2; tentatively, D is TRBD1 (6 bases). Germline CDR1 reads MDHEN; CDR2 reads SYDVKM. CDR3 size: 15 residues. Trimming cost V 4 bases and J 5 bases, with 17 bases left between them. CDR3 in amino acids: CASSYDDRKGYGYTF. The CDR3 DNA reads TGTGCCAGCAGTTATGACGACAGGAAAGGGTATGGCTACACCTTC.

Here the CDR3 reads CASSQMGAHNEQFF. The CDR3 coding sequence is TGCGCCAGCAGCCAAATGGGCGCCCACAATGAGCAGTTCTTC. The chain carries TRBV5-1 and TRBJ2-1; D ambiguous. The CDR3 loop spans 14 amino acids. Germline loops: CDR1 SGHRS, CDR2 YFSETQ. Trimming shortened V by 4 bases and J by 5 bases, and 13 bases separated the two germline ends.

The chain employs TRBV28 and TRBJ2-1; 12 nucleotides match TRBD2. Germline trimming cut 3 bases from V and 2 bases from J; bases unmatched to any gene: 2. This CDR3 is built from 16 residues. Germline V CDR1 and CDR2: MDHEN, SYDVKM. CDR3 sequence: CASSFLAGGPYNEQFF. The CDR3 nucleotides read TGTGCCAGCAGTTTCCTAGCGGGAGGGCCCTACAATGAGCAGTTCTTC.

CDR3 DNA sequence: TGTGCCAGCAGCTTAGAGGCCCACAATGAGCAGTTCTTC. Translating gives CASSLEAHNEQFF. This sequence joins TRBV11-2 and TRBJ2-1; no definite D call. The CDR3 consists of 13 residues. Between the trimmed V and J ends, which lost 0 bases and 5 bases, there was a span of 5 bases. In germline, CDR1 is SGHAT, CDR2 FQNNGV.